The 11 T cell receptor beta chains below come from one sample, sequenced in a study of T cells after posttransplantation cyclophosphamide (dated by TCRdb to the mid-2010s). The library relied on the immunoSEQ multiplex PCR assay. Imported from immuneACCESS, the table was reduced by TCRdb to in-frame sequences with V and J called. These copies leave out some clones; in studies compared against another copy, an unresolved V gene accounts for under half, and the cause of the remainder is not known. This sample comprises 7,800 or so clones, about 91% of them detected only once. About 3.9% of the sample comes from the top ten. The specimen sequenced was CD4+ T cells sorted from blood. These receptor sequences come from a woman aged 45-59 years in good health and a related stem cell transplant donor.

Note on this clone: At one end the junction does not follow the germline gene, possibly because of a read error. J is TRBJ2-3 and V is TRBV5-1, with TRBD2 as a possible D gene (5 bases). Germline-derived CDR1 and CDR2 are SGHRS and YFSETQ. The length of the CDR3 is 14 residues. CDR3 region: CASSLEASRDTQYF. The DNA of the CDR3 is TGCGCCAGCAGCTTGGAGGCTAGCAGAGATACGCAGTATTTT.

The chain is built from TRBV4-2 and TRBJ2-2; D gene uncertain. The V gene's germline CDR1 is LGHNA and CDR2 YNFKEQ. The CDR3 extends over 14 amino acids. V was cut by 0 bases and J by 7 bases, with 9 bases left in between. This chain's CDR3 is CASSQEVQVGELFF. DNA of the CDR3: TGTGCCAGCAGCCAAGAGGTGCAGGTCGGGGAGCTGTTTTTT.

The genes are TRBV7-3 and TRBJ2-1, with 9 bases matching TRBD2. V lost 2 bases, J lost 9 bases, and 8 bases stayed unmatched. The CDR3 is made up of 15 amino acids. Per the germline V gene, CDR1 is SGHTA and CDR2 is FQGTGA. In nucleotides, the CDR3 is TGTGCCAGCAGCTTAGTGGCGGGAGGGTATGGTGAGCAGTTCTTC. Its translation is CASSLVAGGYGEQFF.

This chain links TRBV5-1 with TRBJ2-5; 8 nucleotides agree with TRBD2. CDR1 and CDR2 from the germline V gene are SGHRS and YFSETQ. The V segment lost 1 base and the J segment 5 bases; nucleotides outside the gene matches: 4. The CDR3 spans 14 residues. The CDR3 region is CASSLNTGGETQYF. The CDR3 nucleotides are TGCGCCAGCAGCTTGAATACGGGAGGGGAGACCCAGTACTTC.

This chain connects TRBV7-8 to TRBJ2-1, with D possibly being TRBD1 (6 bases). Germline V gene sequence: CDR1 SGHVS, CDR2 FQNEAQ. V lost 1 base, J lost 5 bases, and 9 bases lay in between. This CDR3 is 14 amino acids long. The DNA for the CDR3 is TGTGCCAGCAGCTTAGGGTACAGGGACAATGAGCAGTTCTTC. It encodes CASSLGYRDNEQFF.

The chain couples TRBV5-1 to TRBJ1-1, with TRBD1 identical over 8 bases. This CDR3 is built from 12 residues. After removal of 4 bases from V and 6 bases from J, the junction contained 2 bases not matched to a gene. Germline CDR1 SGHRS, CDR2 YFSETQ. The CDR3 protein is CASSADRAEAFF. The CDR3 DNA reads TGCGCCAGCAGCGCGGACAGGGCTGAAGCTTTCTTT. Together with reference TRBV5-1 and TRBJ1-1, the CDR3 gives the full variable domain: KAGVTQTPRYLIKTRGQQVTLSCSPISGHRSVSWYQQTPGQGLQFLFEYFSETQRNKGNFPGRFSGRQFSNSRSEMNVSTLELGDSALYLCASSADRAEAFFGQGTRLTVV.

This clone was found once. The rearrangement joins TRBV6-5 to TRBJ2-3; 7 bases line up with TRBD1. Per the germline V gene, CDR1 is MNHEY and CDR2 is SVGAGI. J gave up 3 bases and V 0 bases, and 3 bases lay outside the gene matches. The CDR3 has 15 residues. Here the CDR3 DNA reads TGTGCCAGCAGTTACTCCGGGACAGTAACAGATACGCAGTATTTT. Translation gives CASSYSGTVTDTQYF.

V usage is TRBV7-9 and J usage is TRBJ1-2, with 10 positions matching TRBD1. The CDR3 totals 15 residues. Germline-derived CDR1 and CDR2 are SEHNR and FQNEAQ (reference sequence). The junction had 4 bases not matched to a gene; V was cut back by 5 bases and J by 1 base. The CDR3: CASSEDRGRNYGYTF. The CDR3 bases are TGTGCCAGCAGCGAAGACAGGGGGCGTAACTATGGCTACACCTTC.

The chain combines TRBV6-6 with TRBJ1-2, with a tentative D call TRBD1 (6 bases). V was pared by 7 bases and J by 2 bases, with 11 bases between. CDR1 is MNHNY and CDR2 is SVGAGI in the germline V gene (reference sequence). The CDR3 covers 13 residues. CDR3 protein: CASTETGNYGYTF. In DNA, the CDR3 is TGTGCCAGCACCGAAACAGGGAACTATGGCTACACCTTC.

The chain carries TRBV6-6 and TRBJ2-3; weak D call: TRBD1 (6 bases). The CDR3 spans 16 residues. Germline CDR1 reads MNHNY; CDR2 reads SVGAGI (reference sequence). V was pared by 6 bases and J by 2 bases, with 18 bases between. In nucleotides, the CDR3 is TGTGCCAGCAGGCCACGACAGGTGAAGTCCACAGATACGCAGTATTTT. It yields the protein CASRPRQVKSTDTQYF.

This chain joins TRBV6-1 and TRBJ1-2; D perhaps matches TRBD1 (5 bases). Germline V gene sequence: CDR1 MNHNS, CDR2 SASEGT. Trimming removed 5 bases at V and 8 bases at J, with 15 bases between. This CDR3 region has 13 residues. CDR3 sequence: CASSPSDRPGYTF. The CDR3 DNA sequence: TGTGCCAGCAGTCCCTCCGACAGACCCGGCTACACCTTC.